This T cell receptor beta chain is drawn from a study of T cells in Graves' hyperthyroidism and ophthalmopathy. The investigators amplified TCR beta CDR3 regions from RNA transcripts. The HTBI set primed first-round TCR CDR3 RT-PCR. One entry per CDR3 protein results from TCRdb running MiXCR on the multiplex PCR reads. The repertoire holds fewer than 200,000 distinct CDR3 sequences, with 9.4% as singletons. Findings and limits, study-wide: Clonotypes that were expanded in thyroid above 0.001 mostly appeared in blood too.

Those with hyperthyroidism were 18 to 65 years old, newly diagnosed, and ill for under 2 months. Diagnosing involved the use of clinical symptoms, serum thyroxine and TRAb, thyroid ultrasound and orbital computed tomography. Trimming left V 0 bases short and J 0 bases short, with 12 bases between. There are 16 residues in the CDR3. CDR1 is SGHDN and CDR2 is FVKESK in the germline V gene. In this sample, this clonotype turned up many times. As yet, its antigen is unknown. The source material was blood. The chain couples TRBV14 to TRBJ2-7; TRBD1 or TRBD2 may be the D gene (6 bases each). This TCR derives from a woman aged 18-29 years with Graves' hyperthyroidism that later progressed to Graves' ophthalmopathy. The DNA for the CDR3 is TGTGCCAGCAGCCAAGACTGGGGGGCCCACTCCTACGAGCAGTACTTC. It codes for CASSQDWGAHSYEQYF.